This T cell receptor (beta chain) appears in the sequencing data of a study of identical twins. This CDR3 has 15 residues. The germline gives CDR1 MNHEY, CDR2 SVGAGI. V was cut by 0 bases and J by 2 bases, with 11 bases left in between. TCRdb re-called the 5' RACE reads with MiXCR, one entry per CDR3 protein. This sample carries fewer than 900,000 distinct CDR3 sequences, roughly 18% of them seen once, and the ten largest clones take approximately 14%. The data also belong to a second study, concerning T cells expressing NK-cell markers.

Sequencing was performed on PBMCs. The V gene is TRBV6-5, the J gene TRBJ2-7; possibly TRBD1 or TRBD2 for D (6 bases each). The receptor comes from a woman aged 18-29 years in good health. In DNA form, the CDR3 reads TGTGCCAGCAGTTACTCGTCGGGGGCCGCCTACGAGCAGTACTTC. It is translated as CASSYSSGAAYEQYF.